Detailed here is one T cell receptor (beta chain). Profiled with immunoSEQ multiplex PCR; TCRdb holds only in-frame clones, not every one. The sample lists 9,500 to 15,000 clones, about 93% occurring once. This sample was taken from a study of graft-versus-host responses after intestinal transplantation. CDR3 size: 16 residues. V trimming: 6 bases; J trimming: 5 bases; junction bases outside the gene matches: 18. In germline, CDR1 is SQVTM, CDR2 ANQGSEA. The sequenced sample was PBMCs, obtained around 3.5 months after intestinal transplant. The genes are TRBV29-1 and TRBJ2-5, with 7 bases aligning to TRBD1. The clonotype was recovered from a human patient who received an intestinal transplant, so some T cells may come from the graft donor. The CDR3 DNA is TGCAGCGTCCAGGGGGTGGACGCACGTCCGTTGGAGACCCAGTACTTC. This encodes CSVQGVDARPLETQYF.